Presented here are 25 T cell receptor beta chains from one specimen sequenced in a study of shared clonotypes between healthy human individuals. The data were produced by immunoSEQ multiplex PCR, yet TCRdb's version contains in-frame clones alone and is incomplete. The sample has some 1,900,000 clones, about 95% seen once. Terminally differentiated effector memory CD45RA+ cells were excluded by CCR7 positive selection of CD45RO-negative cells. Sequenced: naive CD8+ T cells sorted from blood. The receptors originated from a man aged 18 to 35 in good health.

A single count supports this clone. Mismatch with germline at one junction end may stem from a read error. This chain joins TRBV7-2 and TRBJ2-7; 12 bases are shared with TRBD2. In germline, CDR1 is SGHTA, CDR2 FQGNSA. This CDR3 is 14 amino acids long. CDR3 sequence reads: CASSLAGGSSEQYF. The CDR3 region has the DNA TGTGCCAGCAGCCTAGCGGGGGGGTCCTCCGAGCAGTACTTC.

The chain joins TRBV5-1 to TRBJ1-2; D gene unclear. This CDR3 spans 14 amino acids. Trimming left V 2 bases short and J 3 bases short, with 11 bases between. Germline assignment: CDR1 SGHRS and CDR2 YFSETQ. The CDR3 loop is CASSFGEGYYGYTF. CDR3 DNA: TGCGCCAGCAGCTTCGGAGAGGGCTACTATGGCTACACCTTC.

DNA of the CDR3: TGTGCCAGCACCATTAGGGTGGATACGCAGTATTTT. Protein sequence: CASTIRVDTQYF. The chain combines TRBV6-5 with TRBJ2-3, with D uncertain. V dropped 7 bases and J dropped 6 bases, with 11 bases sitting between them. The CDR3 spans 12 residues. CDR1 MNHEY and CDR2 SVGAGI come from the germline V gene.

The CDR3 spells CAVGTGETGELFF. CDR3 coding DNA: TGTGCCGTCGGGACAGGGGAGACCGGGGAGCTGTTTTTT. The chain uses TRBV25-1 and TRBJ2-2, with 10 nucleotides matching TRBD1. Germline CDR1 and CDR2: MGHDK and SYGVNS. The CDR3 is 13 amino acids. After removal of 11 bases from V and 5 bases from J, the junction contained 5 bases not matched to a gene. Looking up the rest from reference TRBV25-1 and TRBJ2-2 gives the full variable domain: EADIYQTPRYLVIGTGKKITLECSQTMGHDKMYWYQQDPGMELHLIHYSYGVNSTEKGDLSSESTVSRIRTEHFPLTLESARPSHTSQYLCAVGTGETGELFFGEGSRLTVL.

This rearrangement joins TRBV4-1 to TRBJ2-4; weak D call: TRBD1 (6 bases). The CDR3 is 18 residues long. Germline CDR1 MGHRA, CDR2 YSYEKL. V was pared by 0 bases and J by 3 bases, with 18 bases between. The CDR3 DNA reads as TGCGCCAGCAGCCAAGATCGAGCAGGGGTGTTGGGCAAAAACATTCAGTACTTC. Encoded protein: CASSQDRAGVLGKNIQYF.

This chain uses TRBV7-9 with TRBJ2-7; 12 bases line up with TRBD2. Trimming at V came to 4 bases and at J to 5 bases, leaving 6 bases not matched to a gene. The CDR3 covers 15 residues. CDR1 and CDR2 from the germline V gene are SEHNR and FQNEAQ (reference sequence). CDR3 region: CASSYQTSGSHEQYF. The CDR3 DNA is TGTGCCAGCAGCTATCAGACTAGCGGGAGTCACGAGCAGTACTTC.

This chain joins TRBV5-6 and TRBJ1-1; 10 bases agree with TRBD1. Trimming removed 2 bases from V and 11 bases from J; junction bases left unmatched: 6. CDR1 SGHDT and CDR2 YYEEEE come from the germline V gene. The CDR3 runs 13 residues. CDR3 residues: CASSFGTGATAFF. DNA of the CDR3: TGTGCCAGCAGCTTTGGGACAGGGGCTACTGCTTTCTTT. The variable domain in full, completed from reference TRBV5-6 and TRBJ1-1, reads DAGVTQSPTHLIKTRGQQVTLRCSPKSGHDTVSWYQQALGQGPQFIFQYYEEEERQRGNFPDRFSGHQFPNYSSELNVNALLLGDSALYLCASSFGTGATAFFGQGTRLTVV.

In this sample, this clone turned up once. The chain employs TRBV25-1 and TRBJ2-1; 9 bases match TRBD1. The CDR3 extends over 15 amino acids. Per germline, CDR1 MGHDK and CDR2 SYGVNS. Losses at the gene ends were 8 bases for V and 5 bases for J; bases not matched to a gene: 10. The CDR3 reads CASESGQGWNNEQFF. The CDR3 DNA is TGTGCCAGCGAATCAGGACAGGGGTGGAACAATGAGCAGTTCTTC.

This clone was counted a single time. The genes are TRBV5-1 and TRBJ2-3; D is undetermined. CDR3 size: 15 residues. Trimming stripped 0 bases from V and 0 bases from J, with 8 bases between. The germline V gene encodes CDR1 SGHRS and CDR2 YFSETQ. CDR3 sequence reads: CASSLERASTDTQYF. In nucleotides, the CDR3 is TGCGCCAGCAGCTTGGAAAGGGCTAGCACAGATACGCAGTATTTT. The full variable domain, its missing parts supplied by reference TRBV5-1 and TRBJ2-3, is KAGVTQTPRYLIKTRGQQVTLSCSPISGHRSVSWYQQTPGQGLQFLFEYFSETQRNKGNFPGRFSGRQFSNSRSEMNVSTLELGDSALYLCASSLERASTDTQYFGPGTRLTVL.

To note about this clone: The same CDR3 also results from other DNA sequences found in this sample. This chain links TRBV4-1 with TRBJ2-7; no firm D call. CDR3 length: 14 residues. The V and J ends lost 0 bases and 3 bases respectively, with 9 bases between them. Germline V gene data show CDR1 as MGHRA and CDR2 as YSYEKL. The CDR3 coding sequence is TGCGCCAGCAGCCAAGATAGGGCCAGCTACGAGCAGTACTTC. This sequence encodes CASSQDRASYEQYF.

The gene calls are TRBV7-9 and TRBJ1-1; D gene uncertain. The V gene lost 6 bases and the J gene lost 1 base, with 6 bases spanning the gap. Germline CDR1 is SEHNR and CDR2 is FQNEAQ (reference sequence). The CDR3 has 12 amino acids. The CDR3 coding sequence is TGTGCCAGCAGGGTTGGGAACACTGAAGCTTTCTTT. Translated: CASRVGNTEAFF.

The rearrangement joins TRBV27 to TRBJ2-3; perhaps D is TRBD1 or TRBD2 (6 bases each). The CDR3 runs to 15 residues. Per germline, CDR1 MNHEY and CDR2 SMNVEV (reference sequence). V was cut by 5 bases and J by 4 bases, with 16 bases left in between. The CDR3 spells CASSPLLGGPDTQYF. CDR3 nucleotide sequence: TGTGCCAGCAGTCCCCTGTTGGGGGGCCCAGATACGCAGTATTTT.

Concerning this clone: Other DNA sequences of this sample code for an identical CDR3. CDR3 sequence reads: CASSYRGENSPLHF. The CDR3 DNA reads as TGTGCCAGCAGTTACCGGGGTGAAAATTCACCCCTCCACTTT. V usage is TRBV6-5 and J usage is TRBJ1-6; D remains ambiguous. CDR1 MNHEY and CDR2 SVGAGI come from the germline V gene. V gave up 2 bases and J gave up 7 bases, with 9 bases separating them. This CDR3 contains 14 residues.

The chain joins TRBV5-6 to TRBJ2-1; D might be TRBD2 (5 bases). CDR3 size: 14 residues. CDR1 and CDR2 from the germline V gene are SGHDT and YYEEEE. V shed 3 bases and J shed 12 bases, with 19 bases lying between them. This CDR3 is CASSSGLGWVRQFF. Written as DNA, the CDR3 is TGTGCCAGCAGCTCGGGATTAGGGTGGGTGCGGCAGTTCTTC.

This chain links TRBV6-1 with TRBJ1-1; TRBD1 might be the D (5 bases). The CDR3 has 17 residues. V lost 1 base, J lost 5 bases, and 20 bases lay in between. Germline V gene lookup returns CDR1 MNHNS and CDR2 SASEGT. The CDR3 DNA reads as TGTGCCAGCAGTGAAGGAAGTGGATGGTCTTGGGGGACTGAAGCTTTCTTT. Amino acids: CASSEGSGWSWGTEAFF.

The J gene is TRBJ1-3, the V gene TRBV6-1; D is ambiguous. V shed 0 bases and J shed 0 bases, with 3 bases lying between them. Germline values: CDR1 MNHNS, CDR2 SASEGT. The CDR3 consists of 14 residues. CDR3 amino acids: CASSEATSGNTIYF. The CDR3 DNA is TGTGCCAGCAGTGAAGCTACCTCTGGAAACACCATATATTTT.

The chain links TRBV11-2 to TRBJ2-2; perhaps TRBD2 as D (5 bases). Germline CDR1 and CDR2: SGHAT and FQNNGV. This CDR3 has 13 amino acids. Trimming pared 6 bases from V and 6 bases from J, leaving 11 bases between. DNA of the CDR3: TGTGCCAGCAGGACCGAGGGCCCCGGGGAGCTGTTTTTT. Translated: CASRTEGPGELFF.

This sequence joins TRBV2 and TRBJ2-3; no clear D. Germline CDR1 SNHLY, CDR2 FYNNEI. Trimming left V 0 bases short and J 4 bases short, with 8 bases between. The CDR3 is 14 amino acids. Here the CDR3 DNA reads TGTGCCAGCAGTGAAGCGCCAATCCCAGATACGCAGTATTTT. Encoded protein: CASSEAPIPDTQYF.

The chain carries TRBV9 and TRBJ2-1, with 7 bases identical to TRBD1. With V trimmed by 4 bases and J by 8 bases, 6 bases remained unmatched. This CDR3 has 13 amino acids. Germline CDR1 SGDLS, CDR2 YYNGEE. The CDR3 bases are TGTGCCAGCAGCATGACAGGGTTTTATGAGCAGTTCTTC. This translates into CASSMTGFYEQFF.

V gene TRBV10-3 combines with J gene TRBJ1-2, with 7 bases fitting TRBD1. The CDR3 covers 13 residues. J was trimmed by 4 bases and V by 8 bases; bases with no gene match: 7. Germline loops: CDR1 ENHRY, CDR2 SYGVKD. In DNA, the CDR3 is TGTGCCATCCAGCTGGGACAGACCTATGGCTACACCTTC. Its translation is CAIQLGQTYGYTF.

This clone was recorded many times. This chain joins TRBV2 and TRBJ1-2; D is ambiguous. The CDR3 has 11 amino acids. Deletions cut 7 bases from V and 3 bases from J, with 6 bases between. Germline V gene data show CDR1 as SNHLY and CDR2 as FYNNEI. Here the CDR3 DNA reads TGTGCCAGCACTACTGACTATGGCTACACCTTC. Translating gives CASTTDYGYTF.

The J gene is TRBJ2-2, the V gene TRBV19; 11 bases are shared with TRBD2. Looked up from germline, CDR1 is LNHDA and CDR2 is SQIVND (reference sequence). The trim removed 5 bases at V and 6 bases at J, leaving 5 bases unmatched. CDR3 length: 15 amino acids. The CDR3, as DNA: TGTGCCAGTAGTTTACTAGCGGGAGTGCCCGGGGAGCTGTTTTTT. The encoded protein is CASSLLAGVPGELFF. Variable domain in full (rest from reference TRBV19 and TRBJ2-2): DGGITQSPKYLFRKEGQNVTLSCEQNLNHDAMYWYRQDPGQGLRLIYYSQIVNDFQKGDIAEGYSVSREKKESFPLTVTSAQKNPTAFYLCASSLLAGVPGELFFGEGSRLTVL.

V and J are TRBV5-1 and TRBJ1-1; tentatively, D is TRBD1 (6 bases). The CDR3 has 15 amino acids. V lost 6 bases and J lost 2, with 17 bases in between. The V gene's germline CDR1 is SGHRS and CDR2 YFSETQ. DNA for the CDR3: TGCGCCAGCACCCCGTTTGAGGGGGGAAACACTGAAGCTTTCTTT. Translated, it gives CASTPFEGGNTEAFF. The full variable domain, rest sourced from reference TRBV5-1 and TRBJ1-1, is KAGVTQTPRYLIKTRGQQVTLSCSPISGHRSVSWYQQTPGQGLQFLFEYFSETQRNKGNFPGRFSGRQFSNSRSEMNVSTLELGDSALYLCASTPFEGGNTEAFFGQGTRLTVV.

The chain carries TRBV5-1 and TRBJ2-1; D remains ambiguous. The ends were cut back, 0 bases at V and 10 bases at J, with 8 bases in the middle. Germline-derived CDR1 and CDR2 are SGHRS and YFSETQ. This CDR3 spans 12 amino acids. The CDR3 loop reads CASSLGHPEQFF. The DNA for the CDR3 is TGCGCCAGCAGCTTGGGCCACCCGGAGCAGTTCTTC.

The chain joins TRBV5-1 to TRBJ2-2; 9 positions match TRBD1. The V gene end was trimmed by 3 bases and the J gene end by 5 bases; junction bases not matched to a gene: 14. Germline V gives CDR1 SGHRS, CDR2 YFSETQ. This CDR3 is built from 18 residues. The CDR3 DNA reads TGCGCCAGCAGCTCCAATGGACAGGGGATAAGGATGACCGGGGAGCTGTTTTTT. It specifies CASSSNGQGIRMTGELFF.